The TCR beta chain described here comes from a study of beta chain features in type 1 diabetes. Overall study: In all, approximately 110 million sorted cells from all samples were analyzed. Study-wide results and caveats: Among patients, naive, central memory and Treg TCRB repertoires appeared more similar than among healthy donors. When Type 1 diabetes patients were examined, their TCRB CDR3s proved moderately but significantly shorter in all four CD4+ subsets.

The CDR3 loop spans 17 amino acids. J gave up 1 base and V 6 bases, and 12 bases lay outside the gene matches. Germline-derived CDR1 and CDR2 are SGHDT and YYEEEE. In its sample, this clone was seen a few times. Antigen: not known. A single heparinised draw of approximately 110 mL on average was taken per donor. Isolated RNA was reverse transcribed in full, so expressed TCRB transcripts were sequenced. Clones were read by immunoSEQ multiplex PCR, and TCRdb kept only the in-frame ones, dropping some. The table has approximately 140,000 clones, roughly 9.3% seen once. Sample: central memory CD4+ T cells from blood. The rearrangement uses TRBV5-6 and TRBJ2-3, with 9 bases fitting TRBD2. This TCR was recovered from a woman between 40 and 50 years old in good health. The CDR3 DNA follows: TGTGCCAGCACCTCTACCATTAGCGGGGGTGGCACAGATACGCAGTATTTT. This sequence encodes CASTSTISGGGTDTQYF.